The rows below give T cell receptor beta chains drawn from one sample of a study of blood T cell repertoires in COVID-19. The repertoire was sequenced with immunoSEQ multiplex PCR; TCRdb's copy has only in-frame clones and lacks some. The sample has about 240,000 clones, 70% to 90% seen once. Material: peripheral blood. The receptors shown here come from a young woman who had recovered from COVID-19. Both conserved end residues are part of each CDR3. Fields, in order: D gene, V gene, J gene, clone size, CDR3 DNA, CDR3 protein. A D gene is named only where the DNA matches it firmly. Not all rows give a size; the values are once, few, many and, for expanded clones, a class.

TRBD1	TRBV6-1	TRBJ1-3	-	TGTGCCAGCAGTGAAGCGCCGGACAGGGTCTCTGGAAACACCATATATTTT	CASSEAPDRVSGNTIYF
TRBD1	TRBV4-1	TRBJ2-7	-	TGCGCCAGCAGCCCCCGGGACAGTGGATTTTACGAGCAGTACTTC	CASSPRDSGFYEQYF
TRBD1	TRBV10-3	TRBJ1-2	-	TGTGCCATCAGTGAACAGGGGACCTATGGCTACACCTTC	CAISEQGTYGYTF
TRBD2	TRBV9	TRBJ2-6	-	TGTGCCAGCAGCGTAGACGGGGGGATATTAATTGGGGCCAACGTCCTGACTTTC	CASSVDGGILIGANVLTF
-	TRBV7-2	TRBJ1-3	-	TGTGCCAGCAGCTTAGCCCCAGGTTTCGGAAACACCATATATTTT	CASSLAPGFGNTIYF
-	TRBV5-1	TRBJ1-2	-	TGCGCCAGCAGCCCTTGGGGCGGACAGCCCTCAGGGGGCTACACCTTC	CASSPWGGQPSGGYTF
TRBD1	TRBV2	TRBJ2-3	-	TGTGCCAGCAGGACTTACAGGGGGCCTCGTGCCTTAACTACGCAGTATTTT	CASRTYRGPRALTTQYF
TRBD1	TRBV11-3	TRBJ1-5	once	TGTGCCAGCAGTGTCTACAGGGGTTTGGGTCAGCCCCAGCATTTT	CASSVYRGLGQPQHF
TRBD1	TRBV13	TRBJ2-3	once	TGTGCCAGCAGCTCCCGGCGGACAGGGGTAACAGATACGCAGTATTTT	CASSSRRTGVTDTQYF
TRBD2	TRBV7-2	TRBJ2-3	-	TGTGCCAGCAGCTCCCTAGCGGGGGGTTCGACGCAGTATTTT	CASSSLAGGSTQYF
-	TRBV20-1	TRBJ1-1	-	TGCAGTGCCAGGGGCCGTACTGAAGCTTTCTTT	CSARGRTEAFF
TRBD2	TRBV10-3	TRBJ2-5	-	TGTGCCACCAGACTAGCGGGGGGACAAGAGACCCAGTACTTC	CATRLAGGQETQYF
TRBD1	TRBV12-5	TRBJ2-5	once	TGTGCTAGTGGTTTGGATAGGATTGGGACAGGTGAAGAGACCCAGTACTTC	CASGLDRIGTGEETQYF
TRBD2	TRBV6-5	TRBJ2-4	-	TGTGCCAGCAGTTATGCTAGCGGTAAAAACATTCAGTACTTC	CASSYASGKNIQYF
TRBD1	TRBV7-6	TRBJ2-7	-	TGTGCCAGCAGCCAAATTACAGGGGGCCCCTACGAGCAGTACTTC	CASSQITGGPYEQYF
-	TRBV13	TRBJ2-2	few	TGTGCCAGCAGCCGAAGCCTCCTAGTGTCCGCCACCGGGGAGCTGTTTTTT	CASSRSLLVSATGELFF
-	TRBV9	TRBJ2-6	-	TGTGCCAGCACCCGGAGCTCTGGGGCCAACGTCCTGACTTTC	CASTRSSGANVLTF
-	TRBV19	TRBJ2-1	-	TGTGCCAGTAGTATTATAAATGCAGGGTTTTCCTACAATGAGCAGTTCTTC	CASSIINAGFSYNEQFF
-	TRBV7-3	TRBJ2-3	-	TGTGCCAGCAGCTTAAAAGCGGGTTGGGGAGATACGCAGTATTTT	CASSLKAGWGDTQYF
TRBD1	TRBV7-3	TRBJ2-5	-	TGTGCCAGCAGCTCAGCCGGGACAGGAGTAGAGACCCAGTACTTC	CASSSAGTGVETQYF
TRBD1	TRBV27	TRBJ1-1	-	TGTGCCAGCAGTTTAAGGACAGGAGGTTCCGCTTTCTTT	CASSLRTGGSAFF
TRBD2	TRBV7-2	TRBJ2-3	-	TGTGCCAGCAGCCCACTCGCGGGGGGCACCACAGATACGCAGTATTTT	CASSPLAGGTTDTQYF
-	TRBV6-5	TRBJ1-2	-	TGTGCCAGCAGTTGGCATGGCTACACCTTC	CASSWHGYTF
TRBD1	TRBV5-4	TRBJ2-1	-	TGTGCCAGCAGCGGCGGACAGGGGACGTACAATGAGCAGTTCTTC	CASSGGQGTYNEQFF
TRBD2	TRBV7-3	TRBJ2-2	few	TGTGCCAGCAGCGTTACTAGCGCCGGCGGGGAGCTGTTTTTT	CASSVTSAGGELFF
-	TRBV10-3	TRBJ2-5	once	TGTGCCATCAGTGGCACAGGGTTGGAGACCCAGTACTTC	CAISGTGLETQYF
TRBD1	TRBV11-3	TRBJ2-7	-	TGTGCCAGCAGCTTAGTAGACTGGGACAGGCACTACGAGCAGTACTTC	CASSLVDWDRHYEQYF
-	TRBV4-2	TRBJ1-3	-	TGTGCCAGCAGCAAAGGGGAGGGCAGCTCTGGAAACACCATATATTTT	CASSKGEGSSGNTIYF
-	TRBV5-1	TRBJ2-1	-	TGCGCCAGCAGCTTGGGTGGGGCTAGCAATGAGCAGTTCTTC	CASSLGGASNEQFF
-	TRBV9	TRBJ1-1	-	TGTGCCAGCAGCTCACGCGGGGGGAACACTGAAGCTTTCTTT	CASSSRGGNTEAFF
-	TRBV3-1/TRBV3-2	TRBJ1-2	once	TGTGCCAGCAGCCAAGTTACGGGCAGGGAAGTAACTAACTATGGCTACACCTTC	CASSQVTGREVTNYGYTF